Presented here are 10 T cell receptor beta chains from one specimen sequenced in a study of CD8 T cells in ankylosing spondylitis. TCRdb used MiXCR to reprocess the 5' RACE reads, holding one entry per CDR3 protein. Of around 230,000 distinct CDR3 sequences listed, over 7% are singletons. Sequencing was carried out using blood, either unsorted or a sorted T cell fraction (not recorded which). These receptors all come from a female donor with ankylosing spondylitis or in good health (not recorded which).

This clonotype was observed at least ten times. The chain couples TRBV10-1 to TRBJ2-1, with 8 bases aligning to TRBD1. The germline CDR1 and CDR2 sequences are WNHNN and SYGVQD (reference sequence). The V gene end was trimmed by 3 bases and the J gene end by 3 bases; junction bases not matched to a gene: 10. The CDR3 has 17 amino acids. Here the CDR3 DNA reads TGCGCCAGCAGTGATGTAGGCGAGACAGGGGACTACAATGAGCAGTTCTTC. Translation gives CASSDVGETGDYNEQFF.

This clonotype was counted many times. The gene calls are TRBV20-1 and TRBJ2-1; D could derive from TRBD1 or TRBD2 (5 bases each). Deletions cut 5 bases from V and 4 bases from J, with 18 bases between. The germline V gene has CDR1 DFQATT and CDR2 SNEGSKA (reference sequence). The length of the CDR3 is 15 residues. The CDR3 coding sequence is TGCAGTGCTCCTCCTCCGGGACGGACTTACAATGAGCAGTTCTTC. Translation: CSAPPPGRTYNEQFF.

The chain uses TRBV6-5 and TRBJ2-1; no reliable D call. The CDR3 loop spans 13 amino acids. Germline loops: CDR1 MNHEY, CDR2 SVGAGI. Trimming removed 2 bases from V and 5 bases from J, with 7 bases in between. CDR3 in amino acids: CASSYACNNEQFF. In nucleotides, the CDR3 is TGTGCCAGCAGTTACGCGTGCAACAATGAGCAGTTCTTC.

This clonotype was counted many times. This chain joins TRBV15 and TRBJ1-5; possible D gene TRBD1, 5 bases. Germline values: CDR1 LNHNV, CDR2 YYDKDF (reference sequence). Trimming took off 6 bases at V and 9 bases at J, with 15 bases between the two ends. The CDR3 consists of 13 residues. The CDR3 is CATSPGRDSPQHF. CDR3 in DNA: TGTGCCACCAGTCCGGGACGGGATTCGCCCCAGCATTTT.

The rearrangement links TRBV7-2 to TRBJ2-7; D uncertain. Germline assignment: CDR1 SGHTA and CDR2 FQGNSA. V was cut by 4 bases and J by 4 bases, with 8 bases left in between. The CDR3 totals 12 residues. CDR3 sequence reads: CASSSVIYEQYF. CDR3 DNA: TGTGCCAGCAGCTCCGTTATATACGAGCAGTACTTC.

The chain is built from TRBV20-1 and TRBJ2-1; maybe TRBD2 (5 bases). The CDR3 is 17 amino acids. V dropped 6 bases and J dropped 0 bases, with 21 bases sitting between them. Germline-derived CDR1 and CDR2 are DFQATT and SNEGSKA (reference sequence). The CDR3 coding sequence is TGCAGTGCCCAGGCTGAGGGCTACTCAGCCTCCTACAATGAGCAGTTCTTC. It specifies CSAQAEGYSASYNEQFF.

The sample holds many counts of this clonotype. V is TRBV21-1 and J is TRBJ1-2. TRBV21-1 is a pseudogene. The CDR3 has 15 residues. The DNA of the CDR3 is TGTGCCAGCAGCAAAAGGATCAAAGAAAGCTATGGCTACACCTTC. Translation gives CASSKRIKESYGYTF.

There are many counts of this clonotype. This chain links TRBV7-6 with TRBJ2-3, with 10 bases matching TRBD2. The CDR3 has 20 amino acids. V shed 2 bases, J shed 1 base, and the junction held 15 bases outside the gene matches. Germline V gene lookup returns CDR1 SGHVS and CDR2 FNYEAQ. CDR3 in amino acids: CASSLTLAGAGYSGTDTQYF. The CDR3, as DNA: TGTGCCAGCAGCTTAACGCTAGCGGGAGCGGGTTATTCGGGCACAGATACGCAGTATTTT.

This clonotype has ten or more counts. This rearrangement joins TRBV7-8 to TRBJ1-5; 11 bases are shared with TRBD1. The junction had 5 bases not matched to a gene; V was cut back by 5 bases and J by 5 bases. Germline CDR1 and CDR2: SGHVS and FQNEAQ. The CDR3 extends over 15 amino acids. The CDR3 here is CASSTGTGGYQPQHF. CDR3 coding DNA: TGTGCCAGCAGCACCGGGACAGGGGGGTATCAGCCCCAGCATTTT.

This clonotype was seen repeatedly, ten times or more. Here the CDR3 reads CSALDRGDIQYF. CDR3 bases: TGCAGTGCTCTGGACAGGGGTGACATTCAGTACTTC. The V call is TRBV20-1, the J call TRBJ2-4; TRBD1 agrees at 9 bases. The junction had 4 bases not matched to a gene; V was cut back by 5 bases and J by 8 bases. Germline lookup yields CDR1 DFQATT and CDR2 SNEGSKA (reference sequence). The CDR3 is 12 amino acids.